This TCR beta chain was documented in a study of blood T cell repertoires in COVID-19. Donors were grouped by their self-reported clinical history. Assay used: immunoSEQ multiplex PCR; TCRdb lists only in-frame clones, some missing. The sample has 300,000 to 450,000 clones, less than 90% seen once; the top ten hold more than 0.8%. CDR1 SQVTM and CDR2 ANQGSEA come from the germline V gene. V was clipped by 3 bases and J by 0 bases, with 5 bases between them. This CDR3 has 12 residues. The rearrangement joins TRBV29-1 to TRBJ1-1, with D hard to call. This sequence was found in a woman aged 25 to 39 who had recovered from COVID-19. The sequenced sample was PBMCs or T cells enriched from blood (not recorded which). The CDR3 loop is CSVEEVNTEAFF. The CDR3 nucleotides read TGCAGCGTTGAGGAGGTGAACACTGAAGCTTTCTTT.